This T cell receptor beta chain appears in the sequencing data of a study of blood T cell repertoires in COVID-19. Turning to the study itself: Samples of COVID-19 (acute and convalescent) were obtained from the United States, Italy and Spain. The analysed material was cDNA or gDNA that came from T cells, B-cell-depleted T cells, or PBMCs.

The V end was cut by 0 bases, the J end by 4 bases, with 7 bases between. CDR3 length: 15 amino acids. Germline assignment: CDR1 LGHDT and CDR2 YNNKEL (reference sequence). How the authors handled the data: Scientists estimated how many nucleated cells there were by amplifying reference gene primers. Sequenced by immunoSEQ multiplex PCR; TCRdb stores in-frame clones only, minus some. That table is the source of V, J and clone size, and D and trimming were worked out from the DNA. The data show approximately 170,000 clones, roughly 84% seen once. Specimen: peripheral blood. The TCR was taken from a human donor with acute or convalescent COVID-19. The donor label of this sample is uncertain. This chain uses TRBV3-1 (or the pseudogene TRBV3-2) with TRBJ1-6; maybe TRBD1 (6 bases). CDR3 coding DNA: TGTGCCAGCAGCCAAGAACAGGGATATAATTCACCCCTCCACTTT. It codes for CASSQEQGYNSPLHF.